This note documents a single T cell receptor beta chain sequence. The source of the sample is a study of blood T cell repertoires in COVID-19. Produced via immunoSEQ multiplex PCR; TCRdb's table is partial and in-frame only. The table lists roughly 200,000 clones, around four fifths of them singletons, with approximately 9% in the top ten. Looked up from germline, CDR1 is MNHNS and CDR2 is SASEGT. With 4 bases clipped from V and 7 bases from J, the junction kept 17 bases outside the gene matches. The length of the CDR3 is 17 residues. The chain recombines TRBV6-1 with TRBJ2-7; 9 bases match TRBD1. The sequence was obtained from a man aged 40-49 years with active or convalescent COVID-19. The sample was peripheral blood. The CDR3 sequence: CASSAARQGEASTEQYF. The CDR3 DNA reads TGTGCCAGCAGTGCAGCCCGACAGGGGGAGGCATCTACGGAGCAGTACTTC.